This record concerns one T cell receptor beta chain sequence. The sample belongs to a study of control samples from healthy donors and cancer patients. Measured with immunoSEQ multiplex PCR; TCRdb has only the in-frame clones, and not every one. The data hold approximately 98,000 clones, with approximately 84% observed a single time. The CDR3 spans 15 residues. Germline values: CDR1 WNHNN, CDR2 SYGVQD (reference sequence). Trimming stripped 2 bases from V and 2 bases from J, with 10 bases between. This clonotype was obtained from a man in his late teens or twenties in good health. The sequencing input was blood. This chain connects TRBV10-1 to TRBJ1-3; D may be TRBD1 (6 bases). CDR3 bases: TGCGCCAGCAGTGAGACCCCAGGGGCTGGAAACACCATATATTTT. It is translated as CASSETPGAGNTIYF.